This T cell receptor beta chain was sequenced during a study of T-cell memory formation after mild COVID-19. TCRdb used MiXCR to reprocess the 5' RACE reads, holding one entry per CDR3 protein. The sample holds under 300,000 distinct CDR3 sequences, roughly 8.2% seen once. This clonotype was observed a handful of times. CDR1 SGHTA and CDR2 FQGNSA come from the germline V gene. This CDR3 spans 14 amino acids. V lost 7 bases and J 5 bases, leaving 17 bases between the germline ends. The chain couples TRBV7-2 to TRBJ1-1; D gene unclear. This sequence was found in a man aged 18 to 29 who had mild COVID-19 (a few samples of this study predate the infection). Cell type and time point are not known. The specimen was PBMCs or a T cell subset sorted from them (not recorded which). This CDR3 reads CASTPKLAGTEAFF. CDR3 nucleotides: TGTGCCAGCACCCCCAAGCTTGCTGGGACTGAAGCTTTCTTT.